This TCR beta chain was recorded in a study of blood T cell repertoires in COVID-19. About the research overall: Sample material is recorded as cDNA or gDNA derived from T cells, B-cell-depleted T cells, or PBMCs.

In the original analysis: Using reference gene primer amplification, nucleated cell counts were estimated. Sequencing was performed with immunoSEQ multiplex PCR; in TCRdb, only in-frame clones are kept and a portion is missing. D and trimming were read from the DNA, whereas the V and J calls and clone size are those reported in that table. The sample includes about 110,000 clones, 80% to 90% of them seen just once. The source of this sequence is a man aged 35-49 years with acute or convalescent COVID-19. The sequencing sample was made of peripheral blood.

CDR3 loop: CASGSDTYTEAFF. In DNA, the CDR3 is TGTGCCAGCGGCTCGGACACCTACACTGAAGCTTTCTTT. The chain recombines TRBV6-5 with TRBJ1-1, with D tentatively TRBD1 (5 bases). CDR1 and CDR2 from the germline V gene are MNHEY and SVGAGI. V shed 8 bases and J shed 3 bases, with 13 bases lying between them. CDR3 size: 13 residues.